This entry describes one T cell receptor beta chain. The antigen is unknown. Trimming removed 5 bases from V and 5 bases from J, with 19 bases in between. Germline values: CDR1 SGHAT, CDR2 FQNNGV. CDR3 size: 16 residues. The data originate from a study of OX40 agonist ivuxolimab in advanced cancers. The overall study: It was permissible to have had prior anti-PD-1, anti-PD-L1 or anti-CTLA-4 therapy, and 40% had some. Findings and limits, study-wide: With doses of 0.1 to 3.0 mg/kg, CD4+ and CD8+ blood T cells had undergone clonal expansion by week 6. People who partly responded at 0.1-3.0 mg/kg had some of the least clonal expansion seen.

The data were produced by immunoSEQ multiplex PCR, yet TCRdb's version contains in-frame clones alone and is incomplete. The sample comprises 14,000 to 15,000 clones, roughly 79% of which are singletons, and roughly a third rests with the top ten. This chain joins TRBV11-2 and TRBJ2-1; tentative D call: TRBD1 (6 bases). The specimen comprised CD4+ or CD8+ T cells sorted from blood, sampled in a trial of the OX40 agonist ivuxolimab. The clonotype was recovered from an adult with an advanced solid tumor such as melanoma, head and neck, liver or kidney cancer. CDR3 in amino acids: CASSHRTAQWDNEQFF. The CDR3 region has the DNA TGTGCCAGCAGCCACAGGACAGCCCAATGGGACAATGAGCAGTTCTTC. The whole variable domain, remainder taken from reference TRBV11-2 and TRBJ2-1, is EAGVAQSPRYKIIEKRQSVAFWCNPISGHATLYWYQQILGQGPKLLIQFQNNGVVDDSQLPKDRFSAERLKGVDSTLKIQPAKLEDSAVYLCASSHRTAQWDNEQFFGPGTRLTVL.